The 15 T cell receptor beta chains below were found in one sample sequenced in a study of spatial heterogeneity in lung cancer. Each CDR3 protein gets one entry after TCRdb re-called the 5' RACE reads with MiXCR. Of about 22,000 distinct CDR3 sequences detected, about 4.5% appear once; the ten largest clones hold roughly 36%. Noted time point: sample taken at primary tumor resection. Tumor, nontumor lung or frozen PBMC supplied whole RNA, sequenced without sorting. This specimen was PBMCs, taken at surgery. These receptors all come from a male donor with early-stage non-small cell lung cancer.

Ten or more counts support this clonotype. V usage is TRBV4-1 and J usage is TRBJ2-7; tentatively, D is TRBD1 (6 bases). This CDR3 has 15 residues. Germline assignment: CDR1 MGHRA and CDR2 YSYEKL. Trimming took off 1 base at V and 0 bases at J, with 10 bases between the two ends. The CDR3 nucleotides are TGCGCCAGCAGCCAAGGAAGGGGGTCCTCCTACGAGCAGTACTTC. Its translation: CASSQGRGSSYEQYF.

In this sample, this clonotype turned up many times. The gene calls are TRBV10-3 and TRBJ2-7; D is possibly TRBD1 (6 bases). Germline values: CDR1 ENHRY, CDR2 SYGVKD. The CDR3 has 14 amino acids. The V and J ends lost 6 bases and 2 bases respectively, with 14 bases between them. The DNA for the CDR3 is TGTGCCATCAGCCCACAGGGTAGGACCTACGAGCAGTACTTC. It codes for CAISPQGRTYEQYF.

This rearrangement joins TRBV6-2 or TRBV6-3 to TRBJ1-5; the match to TRBD1 covers 11 bases. Germline CDR1 reads MNHEY; CDR2 reads SVGEGT. The CDR3 consists of 14 residues. V shed 5 bases and J 7 bases; nucleotides not matched to a gene: 4. The CDR3 DNA reads as TGTGCCAGCAGTGGACAGGGGGCCTGGCAGCCCCAGCATTTT. It yields the protein CASSGQGAWQPQHF.

At least ten counts were recorded for this clonotype. The chain has TRBV27 and TRBJ2-7; D may be TRBD1 or TRBD2 (7 bases each). The CDR3 extends over 16 amino acids. V lost 5 bases and J 1 base, leaving 18 bases between the germline ends. Germline V CDR1 and CDR2: MNHEY, SMNVEV (reference sequence). The CDR3 reads CASSPRQGGGSYEQYF. The CDR3 nucleotides are TGTGCCAGCAGTCCCCGACAGGGAGGGGGGTCCTACGAGCAGTACTTC.

This clonotype was detected many times. The chain is built from TRBV7-3 and TRBJ2-1; D unclear. CDR3 size: 13 residues. In germline, CDR1 is SGHTA, CDR2 FQGTGA. Between the trimmed V and J ends, which lost 0 bases and 8 bases, there was a span of 8 bases. As DNA, the CDR3 is TGTGCCAGCAGCTTAACAGGAGTGGATGAGCAGTTCTTC. Protein product: CASSLTGVDEQFF.

This clonotype was counted ten times or more. The chain joins TRBV27 to TRBJ2-2; 7 bases align to TRBD1. Germline lookup yields CDR1 MNHEY and CDR2 SMNVEV (reference sequence). The CDR3 consists of 16 residues. The J segment lost 2 bases and the V segment lost 6 bases, leaving 9 bases of the junction unmatched. The CDR3: CASRSFGDSNTGELFF. Here the CDR3 DNA reads TGTGCCAGCAGGAGTTTCGGGGACAGTAACACCGGGGAGCTGTTTTTT.

This clonotype was seen at least ten times. The gene calls are TRBV20-1 and TRBJ2-3; TRBD2 might be the D (6 bases). Germline loops: CDR1 DFQATT, CDR2 SNEGSKA (reference sequence). Trimming stripped 6 bases from V and 1 base from J, with 20 bases between. CDR3 size: 16 residues. The CDR3 region has the DNA TGCAGTGCCCTGAGGTGGGCGGGGCCTCGCACAGATACGCAGTATTTT. Its protein product is CSALRWAGPRTDTQYF.

In its sample, this clonotype ranks as medium-sized (0.01 to 0.1%). The chain is built from TRBV24-1 and TRBJ1-3; 8 bases fit TRBD1. Germline lookup yields CDR1 KGHDR and CDR2 SFDVKD. The V gene end was trimmed by 4 bases and the J gene end by 2 bases; junction bases not matched to a gene: 3. The CDR3 covers 15 residues. This chain's CDR3 is CATSESGQAGNTIYF. Here the CDR3 DNA reads TGTGCCACCAGTGAATCGGGACAGGCTGGAAACACCATATATTTT.

This clonotype showed up many times. This sequence joins TRBV11-2 and TRBJ1-4; tentatively, D is TRBD1 (5 bases). The germline gives CDR1 SGHAT, CDR2 FQNNGV. CDR3 length: 15 residues. The V end was cut by 2 bases, the J end by 3 bases, with 10 bases between. In DNA form, the CDR3 reads TGTGCCAGCAGCTTAAGAGGACAATCTAATGAAAAACTGTTTTTT. Residues: CASSLRGQSNEKLFF.

This clonotype was observed many times. The chain couples TRBV5-1 to TRBJ2-5, with 11 bases lining up with TRBD2. The CDR3 length is 14 residues. Per germline, CDR1 SGHRS and CDR2 YFSETQ. The V and J ends lost 5 bases and 4 bases, in that order; junction bases with no gene match: 4. The CDR3 here is CASSPSGRRETQYF. DNA for the CDR3: TGCGCCAGCAGTCCTAGCGGGAGGCGAGAGACCCAGTACTTC.

By proportion, this clonotype is medium-sized. CDR3 residues: CASSFFSGRAWEQYF. The CDR3 DNA reads as TGTGCCAGCAGCTTTTTTAGCGGGAGAGCGTGGGAGCAGTACTTC. The chain recombines TRBV7-2 with TRBJ2-7, with 9 bases fitting TRBD2. Trimming took 3 bases from V and 7 from J; bases not matched to a gene: 10. Germline assignment: CDR1 SGHTA and CDR2 FQGNSA. The CDR3 spans 15 residues.

This clonotype has a handful of counts. The CDR3 DNA reads TGTGCCAGCAGTGAAACCCCAACAGGAGACTCCTACGAGCAGTACTTC. It translates to CASSETPTGDSYEQYF. The rearrangement links TRBV25-1 to TRBJ2-7, with a possible D match to TRBD1 (5 bases). This CDR3 is 16 amino acids long. V was shortened by 2 bases and J by 0 bases, with 14 bases between the two germline ends. CDR1 is MGHDK and CDR2 is SYGVNS in the germline V gene.

The table lists this clonotype with many counts. The chain has TRBV7-2 and TRBJ2-3; D not certain. Germline V gene sequence: CDR1 SGHTA, CDR2 FQGNSA. This CDR3 contains 12 residues. V was pared by 1 base and J by 4 bases, with 3 bases between. Here the CDR3 DNA reads TGTGCCAGCAGCTTAGTCTCAGATACGCAGTATTTT. Translating it yields CASSLVSDTQYF. Together with reference TRBV7-2 and TRBJ2-3, the CDR3 gives the full variable domain: GAGVSQSPSNKVTEKGKDVELRCDPISGHTALYWYRQSLGQGLEFLIYFQGNSAPDKSGLPSDRFSAERTGGSVSTLTIQRTQQEDSAVYLCASSLVSDTQYFGPGTRLTVL.

This clonotype was found many times. The chain combines TRBV11-3 with TRBJ2-3; D is ambiguous. CDR3 length: 13 amino acids. Germline values: CDR1 SGHNT, CDR2 YENEEA. Trimming left V 3 bases short and J 5 bases short, with 9 bases between. The CDR3 DNA is TGTGCCAGCAGCTTCGCCACGGGAGATACGCAGTATTTT. It yields the protein CASSFATGDTQYF.

By share of the sample, this clonotype is medium-sized. V usage is TRBV20-1 and J usage is TRBJ1-4; possible D gene TRBD1, 5 bases. The CDR3 is made up of 13 amino acids. Germline lookup yields CDR1 DFQATT and CDR2 SNEGSKA (reference sequence). V dropped 6 bases and J dropped 5 bases, with 13 bases sitting between them. The CDR3 loop is CSAPGGNNEKLFF. The CDR3 DNA follows: TGCAGTGCCCCTGGGGGGAACAATGAAAAACTGTTTTTT.